This is a list of T cell receptor beta chains from one sample in a study of CD8 T cells in Susac syndrome. TCRdb reprocessed the immunoSEQ multiplex PCR reads via MiXCR and lists one record per CDR3 protein. The data hold around 150,000 distinct CDR3 sequences, with approximately 95% observed a single time. Material: CD4+ T cells from PBMCs. These receptors were taken from a human donor with Susac syndrome. Both conserved end residues are part of each CDR3. The order of the fields is J gene, D gene, clone size, V gene, CDR3 length, CDR3 DNA, CDR3 protein. D genes are given only for firm matches. A clone size is listed for some rows: how often the clone was seen (once, few, many), or a class if it is expanded.

j_gene: TRBJ1-5; d_gene: -; abundance: -; v_gene: TRBV2; len: 16; CDR3nt: TGTGCCAGCAGCGGGGAGGTTTGGTCGGGCAATCAGCCCCAGCATTTT; CDR3aa: CASSGEVWSGNQPQHF
j_gene: TRBJ2-2; d_gene: -; abundance: -; v_gene: TRBV20-1; len: 16; CDR3nt: TGCAGTGCTAGAGATAATACCGGGGGCGCGACCGGGGAGCTGTTTTTT; CDR3aa: CSARDNTGGATGELFF
j_gene: TRBJ1-1; d_gene: -; abundance: once; v_gene: TRBV15; len: 15; CDR3nt: TGTGCCACCAGCAGAGAGGGAAGGTCGAACACTGAAGCTTTCTTT; CDR3aa: CATSREGRSNTEAFF
j_gene: TRBJ2-5; d_gene: TRBD2; abundance: -; v_gene: TRBV9; len: 17; CDR3nt: TGTGCCAGCAGCGTAGGGACTAGCGGGGGGATTCAAGAGACCCAGTACTTC; CDR3aa: CASSVGTSGGIQETQYF
j_gene: TRBJ2-2; d_gene: TRBD1; abundance: -; v_gene: TRBV2; len: 15; CDR3nt: TGTGCCAGCAGTGAAAGGGACAGATACACCGGGGAGCTGTTTTTT; CDR3aa: CASSERDRYTGELFF
j_gene: TRBJ2-7; d_gene: -; abundance: few; v_gene: TRBV6-1; len: 13; CDR3nt: TGTGCCAGCAGTGGGGGGGTAAGGAACGAGCAGTACTTC; CDR3aa: CASSGGVRNEQYF
j_gene: TRBJ2-2; d_gene: -; abundance: -; v_gene: TRBV20-1; len: 15; CDR3nt: TGCAGTGTCCGCCGGGTGGGGGGTAGGACCGGGGAGCTGTTTTTT; CDR3aa: CSVRRVGGRTGELFF
j_gene: TRBJ2-7; d_gene: -; abundance: -; v_gene: TRBV20-1; len: 13; CDR3nt: TGCAGTGCTAGACGGTCCTCTACCTACGAGCAGTACTTC; CDR3aa: CSARRSSTYEQYF
j_gene: TRBJ2-7; d_gene: -; abundance: -; v_gene: TRBV2; len: 17; CDR3nt: TGTGCCAGCAGTGAACCCCCCGTTGCAGGGGGGTACTACGAGCAGTACTTC; CDR3aa: CASSEPPVAGGYYEQYF
j_gene: TRBJ1-2; d_gene: -; abundance: -; v_gene: TRBV2; len: 14; CDR3nt: TGTGCCAGCATCCAGAGAACAGGGAACTATGGCTACACCTTC; CDR3aa: CASIQRTGNYGYTF
j_gene: TRBJ2-2; d_gene: TRBD2; abundance: -; v_gene: TRBV20-1; len: 15; CDR3nt: TGCAGTGCTAGCCGACTAGCGGCGAACACCGGGGAGCTGTTTTTT; CDR3aa: CSASRLAANTGELFF
j_gene: TRBJ1-2; d_gene: -; abundance: -; v_gene: TRBV7-9; len: 15; CDR3nt: TGTGCCAGCACCTTAAGCCAGGCACAAAACTATGGCTACACCTTC; CDR3aa: CASTLSQAQNYGYTF
j_gene: TRBJ1-1; d_gene: -; abundance: -; v_gene: TRBV7-9; len: 14; CDR3nt: TGTGCCAGCAGCACCCTGACGGTATACACTGAAGCTTTCTTT; CDR3aa: CASSTLTVYTEAFF
j_gene: TRBJ2-2; d_gene: TRBD2; abundance: -; v_gene: TRBV15; len: 18; CDR3nt: TGTGCCACCAGCAGGGCGACTAGCGGGAGGGCCCGTAGCGGGGAGCTGTTTTTT; CDR3aa: CATSRATSGRARSGELFF
j_gene: TRBJ2-3; d_gene: -; abundance: -; v_gene: TRBV6-6; len: 16; CDR3nt: TGTGCCAGCAGTTACTCGACCAGGACCCAACGAGATACGCAGTATTTT; CDR3aa: CASSYSTRTQRDTQYF
j_gene: TRBJ1-4; d_gene: -; abundance: -; v_gene: TRBV12-3/TRBV12-4; len: 15; CDR3nt: TGTGCCAGCAGTCCAGACAGCCTCCCTAATGAAAAACTGTTTTTT; CDR3aa: CASSPDSLPNEKLFF
j_gene: TRBJ2-5; d_gene: -; abundance: -; v_gene: TRBV9; len: 14; CDR3nt: TGTGCCAGCAGCGTAGATTTGGGGACGGAGACCCAGTACTTC; CDR3aa: CASSVDLGTETQYF
j_gene: TRBJ2-2; d_gene: TRBD2; abundance: -; v_gene: TRBV3-1; len: 16; CDR3nt: TGTGCCAGCAGCCCCGGACTAGCGGGAGCCGGCGGGGAGCTGTTTTTT; CDR3aa: CASSPGLAGAGGELFF
j_gene: TRBJ1-1; d_gene: -; abundance: once; v_gene: TRBV30; len: 14; CDR3nt: TGTGCCTGGAGTGAGAACAGGGAGTACACTGAAGCTTTCTTT; CDR3aa: CAWSENREYTEAFF
j_gene: TRBJ1-1; d_gene: -; abundance: -; v_gene: TRBV20-1; len: 12; CDR3nt: TGCAGTGCTTGGGAATTGGGGGGTGAAGCTTTCTTT; CDR3aa: CSAWELGGEAFF
j_gene: TRBJ2-5; d_gene: -; abundance: few; v_gene: TRBV18; len: 12; CDR3nt: TGTGCCAGCTCACCACGCGGAGAGACCCAGTACTTC; CDR3aa: CASSPRGETQYF
j_gene: TRBJ2-2; d_gene: TRBD2; abundance: -; v_gene: TRBV30; len: 15; CDR3nt: TGTGCCTGCCAGGGACTAGCGGGAAACACCGGGGAGCTGTTTTTT; CDR3aa: CACQGLAGNTGELFF
j_gene: TRBJ1-5; d_gene: -; abundance: -; v_gene: TRBV30; len: 14; CDR3nt: TGTGCCTGGAGTGTTGGAGGTAACGGTCAGCCCCAGCATTTT; CDR3aa: CAWSVGGNGQPQHF
j_gene: TRBJ2-5; d_gene: TRBD2; abundance: -; v_gene: TRBV28; len: 14; CDR3nt: TGTGCCAGCAGTTTGGCCGGGGGGATATGGACCCAGTACTTC; CDR3aa: CASSLAGGIWTQYF
j_gene: TRBJ2-7; d_gene: TRBD2; abundance: -; v_gene: TRBV3-1; len: 15; CDR3nt: TGTGCCAGCAGCCTGCTAGCGGCCTCCTCCTACGAGCAGTACTTC; CDR3aa: CASSLLAASSYEQYF
j_gene: TRBJ1-2; d_gene: -; abundance: -; v_gene: TRBV27; len: 13; CDR3nt: TGTGCCAGCAGTTTAGAGGGAGGCTATGGCTACACCTTC; CDR3aa: CASSLEGGYGYTF
j_gene: TRBJ1-3; d_gene: -; abundance: -; v_gene: TRBV5-6; len: 13; CDR3nt: TGTGCCAGCAGCTTGACAGCCAGAAACACCATATATTTT; CDR3aa: CASSLTARNTIYF
j_gene: TRBJ2-5; d_gene: -; abundance: -; v_gene: TRBV15; len: 16; CDR3nt: TGTGCCACCAGCAGAGATTTAGTGGGGGCCGGCAAGACCCAGTACTTC; CDR3aa: CATSRDLVGAGKTQYF
j_gene: TRBJ2-1; d_gene: -; abundance: -; v_gene: TRBV19; len: 13; CDR3nt: TGTGCCAGTAGTATTGGTCCATACAATGAGCAGTTCTTC; CDR3aa: CASSIGPYNEQFF
j_gene: TRBJ1-2; d_gene: -; abundance: -; v_gene: TRBV20-1; len: 12; CDR3nt: TGCAGTGCTAGAGGGACCTCCTTTGGCTACACCTTC; CDR3aa: CSARGTSFGYTF
j_gene: TRBJ1-1; d_gene: -; abundance: -; v_gene: TRBV12-3/TRBV12-4; len: 15; CDR3nt: TGTGCCAGCAGTTTAGCTCTGACAAAGAACACTGAAGCTTTCTTT; CDR3aa: CASSLALTKNTEAFF
j_gene: TRBJ2-7; d_gene: -; abundance: -; v_gene: TRBV3-1; len: 16; CDR3nt: TGTGCCAGCAGCCAAGATTCGATCTTTGGGGGCCGACTCCTGTACTTC; CDR3aa: CASSQDSIFGGRLLYF
j_gene: TRBJ2-7; d_gene: -; abundance: -; v_gene: TRBV12-3/TRBV12-4; len: 13; CDR3nt: TGTGCCAGCAGTAATTCCGACAACTACGAGCAGTACTTC; CDR3aa: CASSNSDNYEQYF
j_gene: TRBJ2-3; d_gene: TRBD2; abundance: -; v_gene: TRBV12-3/TRBV12-4; len: 13; CDR3nt: TGTGCCAGCAGGATTAGCGGGTCTGATACGCAGTATTTT; CDR3aa: CASRISGSDTQYF
j_gene: TRBJ2-7; d_gene: TRBD2; abundance: -; v_gene: TRBV11-2; len: 19; CDR3nt: TGTGCCAGCAGCTTGACAGCCGGGACTAGCGGGCTCTATTTCTACGAGCAGTACTTC; CDR3aa: CASSLTAGTSGLYFYEQYF
j_gene: TRBJ1-2; d_gene: -; abundance: -; v_gene: TRBV11-1; len: 14; CDR3nt: TGTGCCAGCAGCCTACTGCCCGCCCCGGGTGGCTACACCTTC; CDR3aa: CASSLLPAPGGYTF
j_gene: TRBJ2-1; d_gene: TRBD2; abundance: once; v_gene: TRBV30; len: 14; CDR3nt: TGTGCCTGGAGTATGGTAGCGGGGGGTGGTGAGCAGTTCTTC; CDR3aa: CAWSMVAGGGEQFF
j_gene: TRBJ2-2; d_gene: TRBD2; abundance: -; v_gene: TRBV5-1; len: 16; CDR3nt: TGCGCCAGCAGCTTGTACGCTAGCGGGAACACCGGGGAGCTGTTTTTT; CDR3aa: CASSLYASGNTGELFF
j_gene: TRBJ2-5; d_gene: -; abundance: -; v_gene: TRBV20-1; len: 14; CDR3nt: TGCAGTGGGCTTTTGGCAGCCCGGACGGAGACCCAGTACTTC; CDR3aa: CSGLLAARTETQYF
j_gene: TRBJ2-7; d_gene: TRBD2; abundance: -; v_gene: TRBV5-6; len: 13; CDR3nt: TGTGCCACCGGTCGAGCGGGAGTTTACGAGCAGTACTTC; CDR3aa: CATGRAGVYEQYF
j_gene: TRBJ2-7; d_gene: TRBD1; abundance: -; v_gene: TRBV5-4; len: 14; CDR3nt: TGTGCCAGCAGCAGAGGGGGCGCGGAATACGAGCAGTACTTC; CDR3aa: CASSRGGAEYEQYF
j_gene: TRBJ1-1; d_gene: TRBD1; abundance: -; v_gene: TRBV2; len: 13; CDR3nt: TGTGCCAGCGGCCCGGGACAGGGAAATGAAGCTTTCTTT; CDR3aa: CASGPGQGNEAFF
j_gene: TRBJ2-5; d_gene: -; abundance: -; v_gene: TRBV5-1; len: 13; CDR3nt: TGCGCCAGCAGCTTGGACCCTGGAAAACCCCAGTACTTC; CDR3aa: CASSLDPGKPQYF
j_gene: TRBJ1-2; d_gene: -; abundance: -; v_gene: TRBV25-1; len: 12; CDR3nt: TGTGCCAGCAGGACAGCTGCCTATGGCTACACCTTC; CDR3aa: CASRTAAYGYTF
j_gene: TRBJ2-2; d_gene: -; abundance: -; v_gene: TRBV3-1; len: 13; CDR3nt: TGTGCCAGCAGCTATAGGGGTGGCGGGGAGCTGTTTTTT; CDR3aa: CASSYRGGGELFF
j_gene: TRBJ2-1; d_gene: TRBD1; abundance: -; v_gene: TRBV15; len: 15; CDR3nt: TGTGCCACCAGAGTAGACAGGGGCCCCTACAATGAGCAGTTCTTC; CDR3aa: CATRVDRGPYNEQFF
j_gene: TRBJ1-2; d_gene: -; abundance: -; v_gene: TRBV12-3/TRBV12-4; len: 15; CDR3nt: TGTGCCAGCAGTTCTGAGACGGAGACGCAATATGGCTACACCTTC; CDR3aa: CASSSETETQYGYTF